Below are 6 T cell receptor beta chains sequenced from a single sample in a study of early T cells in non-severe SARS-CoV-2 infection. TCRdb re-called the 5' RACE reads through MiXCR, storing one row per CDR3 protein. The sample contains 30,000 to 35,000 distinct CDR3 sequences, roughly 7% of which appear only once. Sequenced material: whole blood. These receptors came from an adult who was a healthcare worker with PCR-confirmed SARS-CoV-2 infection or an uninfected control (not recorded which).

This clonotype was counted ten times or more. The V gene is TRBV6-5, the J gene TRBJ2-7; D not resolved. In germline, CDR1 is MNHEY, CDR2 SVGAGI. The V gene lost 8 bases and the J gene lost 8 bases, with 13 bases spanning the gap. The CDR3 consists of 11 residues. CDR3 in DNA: TGTGCCAGCTATACCCCCCCTCAGCAGTACTTC. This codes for CASYTPPQQYF.

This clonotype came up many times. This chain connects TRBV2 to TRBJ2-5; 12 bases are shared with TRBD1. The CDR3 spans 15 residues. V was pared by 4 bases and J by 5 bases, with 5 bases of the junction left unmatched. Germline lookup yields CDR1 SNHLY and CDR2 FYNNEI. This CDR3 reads CASSAGTGGEETQYF. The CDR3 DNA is TGTGCCAGCAGTGCCGGGACAGGGGGCGAGGAGACCCAGTACTTC. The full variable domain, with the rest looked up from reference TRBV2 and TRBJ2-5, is EPEVTQTPSHQVTQMGQEVILRCVPISNHLYFYWYRQILGQKVEFLVSFYNNEISEKSEIFDDQFSVERPDGSNFTLKIRSTKLEDSAMYFCASSAGTGGEETQYFGPGTRLLVL.

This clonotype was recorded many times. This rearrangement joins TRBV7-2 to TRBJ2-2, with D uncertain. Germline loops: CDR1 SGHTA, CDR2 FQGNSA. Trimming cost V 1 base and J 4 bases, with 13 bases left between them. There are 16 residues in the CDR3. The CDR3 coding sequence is TGTGCCAGCAGCTTAGACCCGGCAGGCATCACCGGGGAGCTGTTTTTT. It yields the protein CASSLDPAGITGELFF.

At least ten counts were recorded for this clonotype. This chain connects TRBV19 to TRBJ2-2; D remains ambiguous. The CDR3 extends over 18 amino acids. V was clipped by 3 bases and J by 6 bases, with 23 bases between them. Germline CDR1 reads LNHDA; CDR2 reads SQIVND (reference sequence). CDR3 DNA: TGTGCCAGTAGTATTTATGGCACAGTTCAAGCTCGTTCCGGGGAGCTGTTTTTT. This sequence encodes CASSIYGTVQARSGELFF.

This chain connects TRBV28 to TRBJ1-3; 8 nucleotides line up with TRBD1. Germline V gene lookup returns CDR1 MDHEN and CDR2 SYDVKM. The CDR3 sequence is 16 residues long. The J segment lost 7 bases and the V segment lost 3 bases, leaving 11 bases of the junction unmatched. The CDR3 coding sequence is TGTGCCAGCAGTTTCTGGGGCAGGGGGCCTGCGAACACCATATATTTT. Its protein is CASSFWGRGPANTIYF.

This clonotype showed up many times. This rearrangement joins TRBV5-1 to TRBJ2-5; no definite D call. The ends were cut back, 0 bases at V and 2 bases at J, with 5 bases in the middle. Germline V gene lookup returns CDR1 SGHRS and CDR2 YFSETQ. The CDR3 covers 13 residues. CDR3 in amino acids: CASSLGWQETQYF. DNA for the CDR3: TGCGCCAGCAGCTTGGGTTGGCAAGAGACCCAGTACTTC.